Presented here are 17 T cell receptor beta chains from one specimen sequenced in a study of T cells in Graves' hyperthyroidism and ophthalmopathy. RNA transcripts gave rise to amplified TCR beta CDR3 regions. HTBI primers drove first-round RT-PCR of the TCR CDR3. MiXCR, run by TCRdb on the multiplex PCR reads, gives a single entry per CDR3 protein. The sample has around 340,000 distinct CDR3 sequences; about 18% are singletons. The sequenced sample consisted of blood. These receptors were collected from a woman in her thirties with Graves' hyperthyroidism that later progressed to Graves' ophthalmopathy.

CDR3 sequence reads: CASSQDPFINEQFF. The CDR3 DNA is TGTGCCAGCAGCCAAGATCCTTTCATCAATGAGCAGTTCTTC. The rearrangement links TRBV4-2 to TRBJ2-1, with no clear D. The CDR3 runs 14 residues. Germline loops: CDR1 LGHNA, CDR2 YNFKEQ. V was pared by 0 bases and J by 6 bases, with 9 bases between.

This clonotype was seen many times. CDR3 sequence: CASSYGGRGGYNEQFF. CDR3 DNA: TGTGCCAGCAGTTACGGGGGACGGGGAGGTTACAATGAGCAGTTCTTC. This chain uses TRBV6-5 with TRBJ2-1, with D possibly matching TRBD2 (6 bases). Per the germline V gene, CDR1 is MNHEY and CDR2 is SVGAGI. The CDR3 covers 16 residues. V was trimmed by 2 bases and J by 4 bases, leaving 15 bases between them.

This clonotype was seen at least ten times. This sequence joins TRBV27 and TRBJ1-1; D might be TRBD1 (6 bases). Germline V CDR1 and CDR2: MNHEY, SMNVEV (reference sequence). V shed 8 bases and J shed 2 bases, with 15 bases lying between them. This CDR3 comprises 14 residues. The DNA for the CDR3 is TGTGCCAGCGACGCCACAGGGAGCAACACTGAAGCTTTCTTT. Translated: CASDATGSNTEAFF.

J is TRBJ2-3 and V is TRBV30; D perhaps matches TRBD2 (6 bases). Germline-derived CDR1 and CDR2 are GTSNPN and SVGIG (reference sequence). The CDR3 is made up of 11 amino acids. V shed 5 bases and J shed 6 bases, with 9 bases lying between them. The CDR3 spells CAWGGLDTQYF. The CDR3, as DNA: TGTGCCTGGGGGGGGTTGGATACGCAGTATTTT.

The chain carries TRBV12-3 or TRBV12-4 and TRBJ2-1, with D perhaps TRBD1 (5 bases). The CDR3 is 12 residues long. Trimming stripped 7 bases from V and 6 bases from J, with 10 bases between. The CDR3: CASTLRGNEQFF. The DNA of the CDR3 is TGTGCCAGCACCTTAAGGGGCAATGAGCAGTTCTTC.

This clonotype was seen at least ten times. V gene TRBV5-1 combines with J gene TRBJ1-2; no clear D gene. The CDR3 runs to 14 residues. V was clipped by 0 bases and J by 7 bases, with 13 bases between them. Germline CDR1 and CDR2: SGHRS and YFSETQ. The CDR3 loop is CASSLGQVFGGYTF. CDR3 nucleotide sequence: TGCGCCAGCAGCTTGGGGCAGGTCTTCGGTGGCTACACCTTC.

The V and J genes are TRBV20-1 and TRBJ1-5, with 7 bases fitting TRBD1. CDR3 length: 15 residues. Germline CDR1 reads DFQATT; CDR2 reads SNEGSKA (reference sequence). V shed 6 bases and J 4 bases; nucleotides not matched to a gene: 12. CDR3 nucleotide sequence: TGCAGTGCCGAAGGGGACAGCGACTTGAATCAGCCCCAGCATTTT. Amino acid sequence: CSAEGDSDLNQPQHF.

There are many counts of this clonotype. J is TRBJ1-6 and V is TRBV2; D call uncertain. Trimming stripped 7 bases from V and 14 bases from J, with 15 bases between. CDR3 length equals 12 residues. Germline V lookup: CDR1 SNHLY, CDR2 FYNNEI. For the CDR3, the DNA is TGTGCCAGCAAGGATTTGTACCCCACCCTCCACTTT. It encodes CASKDLYPTLHF. The complete variable domain, with remaining parts taken from reference TRBV2 and TRBJ1-6, reads EPEVTQTPSHQVTQMGQEVILRCVPISNHLYFYWYRQILGQKVEFLVSFYNNEISEKSEIFDDQFSVERPDGSNFTLKIRSTKLEDSAMYFCASKDLYPTLHFGNGTRLTVT.

This clonotype was seen at least ten times. V and J are TRBV11-2 and TRBJ1-1; D is undetermined. The germline V gene has CDR1 SGHAT and CDR2 FQNNGV. Trimming stripped 4 bases from V and 0 bases from J, with 15 bases between. CDR3 length equals 16 residues. The CDR3 reads CASSSVRAIVNTEAFF. The CDR3 DNA reads as TGTGCCAGCAGCTCGGTCAGAGCTATAGTGAACACTGAAGCTTTCTTT. Looking up the rest from reference TRBV11-2 and TRBJ1-1 gives the full variable domain: EAGVAQSPRYKIIEKRQSVAFWCNPISGHATLYWYQQILGQGPKLLIQFQNNGVVDDSQLPKDRFSAERLKGVDSTLKIQPAKLEDSAVYLCASSSVRAIVNTEAFFGQGTRLTVV.

This clonotype was found many times. V and J are TRBV3-1 and TRBJ2-2; D call uncertain. Germline CDR1 reads LGHDT; CDR2 reads YNNKEL (reference sequence). V lost 4 bases and J lost 8, with 11 bases in between. This CDR3 region has 13 residues. DNA of the CDR3: TGTGCCAGCAGCCCTATCGCCAAAGGGGAGCTGTTTTTT. Its protein is CASSPIAKGELFF.

Note on this clonotype: A much larger clone lies one base from this, so it may be a read error. The rearrangement links TRBV28 to TRBJ1-1, with D maybe TRBD1 (6 bases). CDR3 length equals 14 residues. V was pared by 6 bases and J by 4 bases, with 15 bases between. Germline V gene data show CDR1 as MDHEN and CDR2 as SYDVKM. CDR3 DNA: TGTGCCAGCAGCCTACAGGGTGGGAGCACTGAAGCTTTCTTT. It translates to CASSLQGGSTEAFF.

Many counts were recorded for this clonotype. The rearrangement joins TRBV12-3 or TRBV12-4 to TRBJ1-5; 7 bases agree with TRBD1. The ends lost 3 bases at V and 11 bases at J; junction bases unmatched: 7. CDR3 length: 13 amino acids. In DNA, the CDR3 is TGTGCCAGCAGTTTCCTGGCCCAGGGGGCCCAGCATTTT. Its protein product is CASSFLAQGAQHF.

This clonotype was recorded many times. The chain employs TRBV2 and TRBJ2-1; weak D call: TRBD1 (5 bases). The CDR3 totals 15 residues. Germline V lookup: CDR1 SNHLY, CDR2 FYNNEI. The germline V and J ends were trimmed by 4 bases and 2 bases, with 12 bases remaining between them. The CDR3 bases are TGTGCCAGCAGTGTTAGCAGGGCGGCCTACAATGAGCAGTTCTTC. Translating it yields CASSVSRAAYNEQFF.

V gene TRBV20-1 combines with J gene TRBJ2-1; 9 bases line up with TRBD2. With 0 bases clipped from V and 3 bases from J, the junction kept 6 bases outside the gene matches. The germline V gene encodes CDR1 DFQATT and CDR2 SNEGSKA (reference sequence). The CDR3 sequence is 16 residues long. The CDR3 DNA is TGCAGTGCTAGAGATTTGAGCGGGAGGAGCTACAATGAGCAGTTCTTC. It translates to CSARDLSGRSYNEQFF.

This clonotype has just a few counts. This rearrangement joins TRBV28 to TRBJ2-3; D not certain. This CDR3 contains 12 residues. V was trimmed by 5 bases and J by 4 bases, leaving 7 bases between them. The germline V gene has CDR1 MDHEN and CDR2 SYDVKM. CDR3 sequence: CASSTGPDTQYF. The CDR3 DNA follows: TGTGCCAGCAGTACCGGCCCAGATACGCAGTATTTT.

This sequence joins TRBV28 and TRBJ2-7; TRBD2 agrees at 9 bases. Germline V lookup: CDR1 MDHEN, CDR2 SYDVKM. The CDR3 extends over 13 amino acids. J lost 4 bases, V lost 3 bases, and 1 base had no gene match. CDR3 DNA sequence: TGTGCCAGCAGTTTTCTAGCGGGGTACGAGCAGTACTTC. Amino acid sequence: CASSFLAGYEQYF.

Written as DNA, the CDR3 is TGCAGCGCCCGACAGGGCACGAACACCGGGGAGCTGTTTTTT. Protein: CSARQGTNTGELFF. The chain uses TRBV29-1 and TRBJ2-2, with TRBD1 matching 7 bases. Germline V gene lookup returns CDR1 SQVTM and CDR2 ANQGSEA. The CDR3 sequence is 14 residues long. The V and J ends lost 7 bases and 0 bases, in that order; junction bases with no gene match: 5.